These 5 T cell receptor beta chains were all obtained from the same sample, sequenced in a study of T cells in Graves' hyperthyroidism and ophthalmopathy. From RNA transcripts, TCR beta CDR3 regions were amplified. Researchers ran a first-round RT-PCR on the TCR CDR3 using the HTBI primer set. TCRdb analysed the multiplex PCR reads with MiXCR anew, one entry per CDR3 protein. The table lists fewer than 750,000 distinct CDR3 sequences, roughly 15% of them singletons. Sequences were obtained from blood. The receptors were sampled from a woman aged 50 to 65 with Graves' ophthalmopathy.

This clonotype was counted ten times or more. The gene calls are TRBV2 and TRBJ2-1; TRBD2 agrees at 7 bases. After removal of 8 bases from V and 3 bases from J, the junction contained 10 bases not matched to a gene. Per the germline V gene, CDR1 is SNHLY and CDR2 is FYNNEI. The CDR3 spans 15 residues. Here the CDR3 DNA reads TGTGCCAGCGGCGGGAGCGGGATCCTCTACAATGAGCAGTTCTTC. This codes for CASGGSGILYNEQFF.

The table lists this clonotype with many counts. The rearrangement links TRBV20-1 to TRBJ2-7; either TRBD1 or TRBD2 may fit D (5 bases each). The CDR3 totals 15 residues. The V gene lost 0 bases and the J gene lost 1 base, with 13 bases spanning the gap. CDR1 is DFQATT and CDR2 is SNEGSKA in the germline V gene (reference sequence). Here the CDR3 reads CSARDGTAPSYEQYF. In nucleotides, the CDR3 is TGCAGTGCTAGAGACGGGACGGCTCCTTCCTACGAGCAGTACTTC.

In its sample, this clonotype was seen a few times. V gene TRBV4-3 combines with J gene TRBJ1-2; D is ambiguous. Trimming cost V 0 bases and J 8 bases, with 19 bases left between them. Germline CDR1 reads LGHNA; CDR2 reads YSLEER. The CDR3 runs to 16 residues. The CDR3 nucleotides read TGCGCCAGCAGCCAAGATTTGAGCGGTGTAAGGTTGGGCTACACCTTC. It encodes CASSQDLSGVRLGYTF.

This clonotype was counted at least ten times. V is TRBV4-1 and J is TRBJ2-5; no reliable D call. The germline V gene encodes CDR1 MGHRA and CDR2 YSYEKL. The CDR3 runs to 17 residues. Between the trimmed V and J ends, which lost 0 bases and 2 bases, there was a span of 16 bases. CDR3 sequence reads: CASSQDLLGMGQETQYF. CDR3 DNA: TGCGCCAGCAGCCAAGATTTGCTAGGGATGGGGCAAGAGACCCAGTACTTC.

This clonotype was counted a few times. The CDR3 reads CAISDRGIPFSPLHF. The CDR3 DNA sequence: TGTGCCATCAGTGACAGGGGTATCCCCTTTTCACCCCTCCACTTT. The genes are TRBV10-3 and TRBJ1-6, with D perhaps matching TRBD1 (6 bases). The CDR3 loop spans 15 amino acids. The ends were cut back, 3 bases at V and 9 bases at J, with 15 bases in the middle. Germline CDR1 and CDR2: ENHRY and SYGVKD.